This TCR beta chain was found in a study of shared clonotypes between healthy human individuals. Trimming cost V 2 bases and J 4 bases; bases outside gene matches: 15. This CDR3 has 18 amino acids. Looked up from germline, CDR1 is SGDLS and CDR2 is YYNGEE. Produced via immunoSEQ multiplex PCR; TCRdb's table is partial and in-frame only. The sample lists around 2,000,000 clones, approximately 95% seen once, with 0.1% to 0.15% in the top ten. The sequence came from a man younger than 35 in good health. This rearrangement joins TRBV9 to TRBJ2-1; 7 bases agree with TRBD2. Sequenced input: naive CD4+ T cells sorted from blood. Subset specified: CD45RA+ positively selected. This chain's CDR3 is CASSVGFPARGDYNEQFF. CDR3 nucleotides: TGTGCCAGCAGCGTCGGGTTCCCAGCCCGGGGGGATTACAATGAGCAGTTCTTC.